What follows are 2 T cell receptor beta chains derived from one specimen sequenced in a study of blood T cells in healthy people across ages. A sample-barcoded 5' primer and a J-beta primer mix were used in a second PCR of about 7 to 12 cycles. TCRdb itself ran the 5' RACE reads through MiXCR, one entry per CDR3 protein. The sample lists over 950,000 distinct CDR3 sequences, 51% seen once, with about 20% in the top ten. The sequencing sample was made of blood. The origin of the receptors is a woman in her fifties or sixties in good health.

The chain is built from TRBV28 and TRBJ1-6; D not resolved. Germline V gene sequence: CDR1 MDHEN, CDR2 SYDVKM. This CDR3 is built from 15 residues. Trimming cost V 5 bases and J 0 bases, with 8 bases left between them. The CDR3 nucleotides read TGTGCCAGCAGTCCCCAGAGCTCCTATAATTCACCCCTCCACTTT. Its translation is CASSPQSSYNSPLHF.

The V call is TRBV29-1, the J call TRBJ2-5; 10 nucleotides match TRBD2. Germline trimming cut 6 bases from V and 3 bases from J; bases unmatched to any gene: 4. The CDR3 is 13 residues long. Germline CDR1 and CDR2: SQVTM and ANQGSEA. This CDR3 reads CSVPSGRKETQYF. As DNA, the CDR3 is TGCAGCGTACCTAGCGGGAGAAAAGAGACCCAGTACTTC.